Each of the 5 T cell receptor beta chains below was sequenced from the same sample in a study of T-cell memory formation after mild COVID-19. Each CDR3 protein is one row after TCRdb ran MiXCR on the 5' RACE reads. The sample comprises approximately 570,000 distinct CDR3 sequences, roughly 18% of which are singletons, and 12% rests with the top ten. Sequences were obtained from PBMCs or a T cell subset sorted from them (not recorded which). The receptors shown here come from an adult woman who had mild COVID-19 (a few samples of this study predate the infection). Cell type and time point are not known.

This clonotype turned up a few times. V and J are TRBV5-4 and TRBJ1-6; 8 bases align to TRBD1. This CDR3 is built from 14 residues. Per germline, CDR1 SGHNT and CDR2 YYREEE (reference sequence). J gave up 8 bases and V 4 bases, and 5 bases lay outside the gene matches. CDR3 sequence: CASSHDRGHSPLHF. CDR3 nucleotide sequence: TGTGCCAGCAGCCACGACAGGGGCCATTCACCCCTCCACTTT.

The CDR3 loop is CASSPLEDSFETQYF. Here the CDR3 DNA reads TGTGCCAGCAGCCCCTTAGAGGACAGTTTCGAGACCCAGTACTTC. The chain employs TRBV4-2 and TRBJ2-5, with a possible D match to TRBD1 (6 bases). Germline assignment: CDR1 LGHNA and CDR2 YNFKEQ. V was pared by 4 bases and J by 5 bases, with 17 bases between. CDR3 size: 15 residues.

This clonotype has more than one count but fewer than ten. This chain joins TRBV9 and TRBJ2-7; TRBD1 matches 7 bases. Per germline, CDR1 SGDLS and CDR2 YYNGEE. The ends lost 0 bases at V and 3 bases at J; junction bases unmatched: 3. This CDR3 has 14 amino acids. The CDR3 DNA reads TGTGCCAGCAGCGTAGGGGGACAGCTCTACGAGCAGTACTTC. Its protein is CASSVGGQLYEQYF.

This clonotype has at least ten counts. The chain is built from TRBV20-1 and TRBJ2-1, with unresolved D. The CDR3 contains 14 residues. Germline V gene sequence: CDR1 DFQATT, CDR2 SNEGSKA (reference sequence). Trimming removed 6 bases from V and 10 bases from J, with 22 bases in between. CDR3 nucleotides: TGCAGTGCCCAGAGGCCCTCCTCCCTGGGGGAGCAGTTCTTC. Encoded protein: CSAQRPSSLGEQFF.

The CDR3: CARHRDRGEQPQHF. The CDR3 DNA sequence: TGTGCCAGACACCGGGACAGGGGAGAACAGCCCCAGCATTTT. This chain joins TRBV6-6 and TRBJ1-5, with 10 bases identical to TRBD1. Trimming cost V 9 bases and J 7 bases; bases outside gene matches: 9. The germline CDR1 and CDR2 sequences are MNHNY and SVGAGI (reference sequence). The CDR3 totals 14 residues.